Below, 30 T cell receptor beta chains from the same sample are listed, as sequenced in a study of blood T cells in healthy people across ages. It was with a sample-barcoded 5' primer and a J-beta primer mix that a second PCR of about 7 to 12 cycles was run. TCRdb analysed the 5' RACE reads with MiXCR anew, one entry per CDR3 protein. Among fewer than 2 million distinct CDR3 sequences listed, 39% were seen once. The source material was blood. These receptors all stem from a human donor in good health.

The chain couples TRBV9 to TRBJ2-5; no clear D gene. This CDR3 comprises 14 residues. Germline values: CDR1 SGDLS, CDR2 YYNGEE. Trimming removed 0 bases at V and 1 base at J, with 7 bases between. CDR3 amino acids: CASSVGNTQETQYF. CDR3 in DNA: TGTGCCAGCAGCGTAGGTAATACCCAAGAGACCCAGTACTTC.

The chain joins TRBV6-2 or TRBV6-3 to TRBJ1-1; D is possibly TRBD1 (5 bases). This CDR3 is 18 amino acids long. Per the germline V gene, CDR1 is MNHEY and CDR2 is SVGEGT. Trimming shortened V by 1 base and J by 3 bases, and 21 bases separated the two germline ends. The CDR3 sequence is CASSYWILGHTSDTEAFF. DNA for the CDR3: TGTGCCAGCAGTTACTGGATTCTGGGGCACACATCGGACACTGAAGCTTTCTTT.

The rearrangement joins TRBV20-1 to TRBJ2-7, with D unclear. Per germline, CDR1 DFQATT and CDR2 SNEGSKA (reference sequence). The CDR3 is made up of 12 amino acids. The germline V and J ends were trimmed by 5 bases and 3 bases, with 11 bases remaining between them. The CDR3 is CSADGDHYEQYF. CDR3 in DNA: TGCAGTGCTGATGGGGATCACTACGAGCAGTACTTC.

The chain has TRBV9 and TRBJ2-1; TRBD1 is a possible D gene (6 bases). This CDR3 spans 16 amino acids. CDR1 is SGDLS and CDR2 is YYNGEE in the germline V gene. V lost 0 bases, J lost 3 bases, and 13 bases lay in between. The CDR3 nucleotides read TGTGCCAGCAGCGTAGCTTCAGGGGCCTACTACAATGAGCAGTTCTTC. This translates into CASSVASGAYYNEQFF.

This rearrangement joins TRBV7-9 to TRBJ1-4; D unclear. V dropped 8 bases and J dropped 2 bases, with 9 bases sitting between them. The V gene's germline CDR1 is SEHNR and CDR2 FQNEAQ (reference sequence). This CDR3 has 13 amino acids. CDR3 loop: CASELATNEKLFF. The CDR3, as DNA: TGTGCCAGCGAGTTGGCCACTAATGAAAAACTGTTTTTT.

The rearrangement joins TRBV7-9 to TRBJ2-3, with 8 bases aligning to TRBD2. Trimming removed 5 bases from V and 6 bases from J; junction bases left unmatched: 10. The CDR3 spans 15 residues. Germline V gene sequence: CDR1 SEHNR, CDR2 FQNEAQ (reference sequence). The CDR3 loop reads CASSPFLTSEDTQYF. CDR3 DNA: TGTGCCAGCAGCCCCTTCCTGACTAGCGAGGATACGCAGTATTTT.

This chain uses TRBV20-1 with TRBJ2-7; 11 nucleotides match TRBD2. Near its end, the DNA agrees better with TRBJ2-5, so the J call may be wrong. This CDR3 comprises 15 residues. CDR1 is DFQATT, CDR2 SNEGSKA, per germline (reference sequence). The DNA for the CDR3 is TGCAGTGCTACCGAACTAGCGGGGGACCAAGAGACCCAGTACTTC. Protein: CSATELAGDQETQYF.

This clonotype showed up many times. At one end the junction does not follow the germline gene, possibly because of a read error. This chain connects TRBV5-1 to TRBJ1-2, with D unresolved. CDR1 SGHRS and CDR2 YFSETQ come from the germline V gene. CDR3 size: 14 residues. CDR3 loop: CASSLVGGNYGYTF. CDR3 sequence (DNA): TGTGCCAGCAGCTTAGTAGGTGGCAACTATGGCTACACCTTC.

The V call is TRBV29-1, the J call TRBJ1-2; D not resolved. The CDR3 covers 10 residues. Per germline, CDR1 SQVTM and CDR2 ANQGSEA. V was cut by 5 bases and J by 9 bases, with 10 bases left in between. CDR3 in DNA: TGCAGCGTTCCGGCGGCTAGCTACACCTTC. Translating it yields CSVPAASYTF. The full variable domain, in which reference TRBV29-1 and TRBJ1-2 provide the parts outside the CDR3, is SAVISQKPSRDICQRGTSLTIQCQVDSQVTMMFWYRQQPGQSLTLIATANQGSEATYESGFVIDKFPISRPNLTFSTLTVSNMSPEDSSIYLCSVPAASYTFGSGTRLTVV.

As concerns this clonotype: One end of the junction varies from germline; a read error may be responsible. V is TRBV18 and J is TRBJ1-1; TRBD1 might be the D (5 bases). This CDR3 is built from 14 residues. The germline gives CDR1 KGHSH, CDR2 LQKENI. The CDR3, as DNA: TGCGCCAGCTCACCCAGGGAACAGAACACTGAAGCTTTCTTT. The encoded protein is CASSPREQNTEAFF.

This clonotype was seen a few times. The chain employs TRBV6-4 and TRBJ1-6; D unresolved. V was pared by 10 bases and J by 3 bases, with 13 bases between. Germline-derived CDR1 and CDR2 are MRHNA and SNTAGT. The CDR3 sequence is 14 residues long. This CDR3 is CAIPPGDYNSPLHF. In DNA form, the CDR3 reads TGTGCCATTCCGCCGGGAGACTATAATTCACCCCTCCACTTT.

V gene TRBV20-1 combines with J gene TRBJ2-7; tentative D call: TRBD2 (6 bases). In germline, CDR1 is DFQATT, CDR2 SNEGSKA (reference sequence). The CDR3 sequence is 13 residues long. V lost 5 bases and J lost 7, with 18 bases in between. This chain's CDR3 is CSALEGPSKEQYF. For the CDR3, the DNA is TGCAGTGCTTTGGAGGGGCCCTCTAAAGAGCAGTACTTC.

This clonotype was found many times. The chain is built from TRBV15 and TRBJ2-7; 7 bases are shared with TRBD1. CDR1 and CDR2 from the germline V gene are LNHNV and YYDKDF (reference sequence). V was clipped by 5 bases and J by 2 bases; unmatched bases: 3. The CDR3 totals 13 residues. CDR3 residues: CATSRDSTYEQYF. CDR3 bases: TGTGCCACCAGCCGGGACAGTACCTACGAGCAGTACTTC.

V usage is TRBV6-5 and J usage is TRBJ2-1, with D perhaps matching TRBD1 (6 bases). The CDR3 is 14 residues long. Germline lookup yields CDR1 MNHEY and CDR2 SVGAGI. V lost 6 bases and J 5 bases, leaving 14 bases between the germline ends. This CDR3 is CASRGTFGDNEQFF. The DNA for the CDR3 is TGTGCCAGCAGAGGGACATTTGGGGACAATGAGCAGTTCTTC.

This clonotype was seen a handful of times. The V call is TRBV20-1, the J call TRBJ2-5; the match to TRBD2 covers 8 bases. The V gene's germline CDR1 is DFQATT and CDR2 SNEGSKA (reference sequence). The CDR3 is 14 amino acids. The V segment lost 7 bases and the J segment 7 bases; nucleotides outside the gene matches: 14. In DNA form, the CDR3 reads TGCAGTGTGAAGGTAGCGGGGCTAAGAGGGACCCAGTACTTC. Translated, it gives CSVKVAGLRGTQYF.

This chain joins TRBV7-8 and TRBJ1-5; 8 nucleotides line up with TRBD1. Germline CDR1 reads SGHVS; CDR2 reads FQNEAQ. V was clipped by 5 bases and J by 3 bases; unmatched bases: 6. The CDR3 runs 15 residues. The CDR3 sequence: CASSPRDRTNQPQHF. CDR3 DNA sequence: TGTGCCAGCAGCCCGAGGGACAGGACCAATCAGCCCCAGCATTTT.

V usage is TRBV14 and J usage is TRBJ2-4; TRBD1 agrees at 11 bases. The better agreement between TRBJ2-7 and the DNA end casts doubt on the J call. This CDR3 is 16 amino acids long. CDR1 is SGHDN, CDR2 FVKESK, per germline. The CDR3 sequence is CASSQLLGQGDGEQYF. CDR3 nucleotide sequence: TGTGCCAGCAGCCAACTGCTGGGACAGGGGGACGGCGAGCAGTACTTC.

This rearrangement joins TRBV5-1 to TRBJ2-7, with D tentatively TRBD1 (5 bases). CDR3 length: 15 amino acids. Per the germline V gene, CDR1 is SGHRS and CDR2 is YFSETQ. V was trimmed by 0 bases and J by 0 bases, leaving 10 bases between them. The CDR3 region has the DNA TGCGCCAGCAGCTTGGCCGCAGGGAACTCCTACGAGCAGTACTTC. It translates to CASSLAAGNSYEQYF.

V and J are TRBV2 and TRBJ1-5; tentative D call: TRBD1 (5 bases). Germline V lookup: CDR1 SNHLY, CDR2 FYNNEI. This CDR3 has 14 residues. V was shortened by 6 bases and J by 7 bases, with 16 bases between the two germline ends. The CDR3 nucleotides read TGTGCCAGCAGGGAACAGGAACTAGGCCAGCCCCAGCATTTT. Its protein product is CASREQELGQPQHF.

The chain joins TRBV20-1 to TRBJ2-4; weak D call: TRBD2 (5 bases). The germline V and J ends were trimmed by 3 bases and 0 bases, with 15 bases remaining between them. Germline values: CDR1 DFQATT, CDR2 SNEGSKA (reference sequence). There are 16 residues in the CDR3. The CDR3 spells CSASQESGLAKNIQYF. CDR3 coding DNA: TGCAGTGCTAGTCAGGAGAGCGGACTAGCCAAAAACATTCAGTACTTC.

The table lists this clonotype with a few counts. The chain couples TRBV7-2 to TRBJ2-1; 10 bases line up with TRBD2. CDR3 length: 19 residues. Germline V gene sequence: CDR1 SGHTA, CDR2 FQGNSA. Unmatched junction bases numbered 11, after V lost 3 bases and J lost 0 bases. The CDR3 nucleotides read TGTGCCAGCAGCTTCAGAACTAGCGGGACGCCTAGCTCCTACAATGAGCAGTTCTTC. As protein: CASSFRTSGTPSSYNEQFF.

The V gene is TRBV7-2, the J gene TRBJ1-5; D might be TRBD1 (5 bases). CDR3 length: 16 amino acids. The germline V gene encodes CDR1 SGHTA and CDR2 FQGNSA. V lost 1 base to trimming and J lost 6 bases, with 16 bases between them. CDR3 sequence: CASSLGDRGNGQPQHF. The CDR3, as DNA: TGTGCCAGCAGCTTAGGAGATCGGGGGAATGGTCAGCCCCAGCATTTT. The whole variable domain, filled in from reference TRBV7-2 and TRBJ1-5, reads GAGVSQSPSNKVTEKGKDVELRCDPISGHTALYWYRQSLGQGLEFLIYFQGNSAPDKSGLPSDRFSAERTGGSVSTLTIQRTQQEDSAVYLCASSLGDRGNGQPQHFGDGTRLSIL.

This clonotype has ten or more counts. The chain carries TRBV4-3 and TRBJ1-2; 11 nucleotides line up with TRBD1. Trimming removed 0 bases from V and 5 bases from J; junction bases left unmatched: 11. Germline CDR1 and CDR2: LGHNA and YSLEER. The CDR3 consists of 18 residues. The CDR3 DNA is TGCGCCAGCAGCCAAGATCGGACAGGGGGCCTCCTCCCTTATGGCTACACCTTC. Translated, it gives CASSQDRTGGLLPYGYTF.

This chain joins TRBV24-1 and TRBJ1-2; D gene ambiguous. The CDR3 contains 13 residues. Germline lookup yields CDR1 KGHDR and CDR2 SFDVKD. V was pared by 4 bases and J by 2 bases, with 7 bases between. CDR3 coding DNA: TGTGCCACCAGTGAGGCAGACAACTATGGCTACACCTTC. Its protein product is CATSEADNYGYTF.

The rearrangement uses TRBV4-3 and TRBJ1-4; D remains unclear. Looked up from germline, CDR1 is LGHNA and CDR2 is YSLEER. The length of the CDR3 is 14 residues. Between the trimmed V and J ends, which lost 1 base and 8 bases, there was a span of 11 bases. The CDR3 loop reads CASSQVPGREKLFF. CDR3 coding DNA: TGCGCCAGCAGCCAAGTTCCGGGTAGGGAAAAACTGTTTTTT.

This chain joins TRBV30 and TRBJ2-3, with 7 bases aligning to TRBD1. CDR1 GTSNPN and CDR2 SVGIG come from the germline V gene (reference sequence). The ends lost 2 bases at V and 6 bases at J; junction bases unmatched: 2. The CDR3 has 12 amino acids. In DNA form, the CDR3 reads TGTGCCTGGAGTCAGGGGGTGGATACGCAGTATTTT. It encodes CAWSQGVDTQYF. Variable domain in full (rest from reference TRBV30 and TRBJ2-3): SQTIHQWPATLVQPVGSPLSLECTVEGTSNPNLYWYRQAAGRGLQLLFYSVGIGQISSEVPQNLSASRPQDRQFILSSKKLLLSDSGFYLCAWSQGVDTQYFGPGTRLTVL.

This clonotype was seen ten or more times. The genes are TRBV7-9 and TRBJ2-5; D gene unclear. Germline CDR1 SEHNR, CDR2 FQNEAQ (reference sequence). This CDR3 has 11 amino acids. Trimming shortened V by 5 bases and J by 2 bases, and 3 bases separated the two germline ends. The CDR3 sequence is CASSVQETQYF. The CDR3, as DNA: TGTGCCAGCAGCGTACAAGAGACCCAGTACTTC.

This clonotype showed up just a few times. The chain has TRBV11-1 and TRBJ2-1; D remains unclear. This CDR3 has 15 residues. The V end was cut by 0 bases, the J end by 3 bases, with 9 bases between. Looked up from germline, CDR1 is SGHAT and CDR2 is FQDESV (reference sequence). DNA for the CDR3: TGTGCCAGCAGCTTAGCGAGGTCAGACTACAATGAGCAGTTCTTC. This codes for CASSLARSDYNEQFF.

This sequence joins TRBV28 and TRBJ2-3, with 9 bases lining up with TRBD1. CDR3 length: 14 amino acids. Germline assignment: CDR1 MDHEN and CDR2 SYDVKM. V lost 9 bases, J lost 3 bases, and 7 bases stayed unmatched. In nucleotides, the CDR3 is TGTGCCAGTTACAGGGGGCGCTTGACAGATACGCAGTATTTT. This codes for CASYRGRLTDTQYF.

CDR3 region: CASSQIRQGKGMNTEAFF. The CDR3 nucleotides read TGTGCCAGCAGTCAGATACGACAGGGCAAAGGGATGAACACTGAAGCTTTCTTT. The chain joins TRBV6-1 to TRBJ1-1; 7 bases are shared with TRBD1. The CDR3 is 18 residues long. Germline V gene lookup returns CDR1 MNHNS and CDR2 SASEGT. The V and J ends lost 5 bases and 0 bases, in that order; junction bases with no gene match: 15.